A selection of T cell receptor beta chains follows, all from one sample in a study of identical twins. TCRdb reprocessed the 5' RACE reads via MiXCR and lists one record per CDR3 protein. The sample consists of some 1,600,000 distinct CDR3 sequences, around 33% of them appearing once. The sequenced material came from cord blood. Receptors originate from a newborn girl in good health. Each CDR3 is given with its conserved first and last residue. The D gene is left open where the match is weak. Clone size is stated in some rows and not others, as once, few, many or a class when expanded.

clone_size j_call d_call v_call cdr3_aa cdr3_nt
many TRBJ2-3 . TRBV29-1 CSVEDGQAETTDTQYF TGCAGCGTTGAAGATGGGCAAGCGGAAACTACAGATACGCAGTATTTT
. TRBJ2-5 TRBD2 TRBV5-1 CASSFVAGSQETQYF TGCGCCAGCAGCTTCGTAGCGGGTTCTCAGGAGACCCAGTACTTC
many TRBJ2-1 . TRBV4-2 CASSQNRNEQFF TGTGCCAGCAGCCAGAATCGGAATGAGCAGTTCTTC
. TRBJ2-5 . TRBV20-1 CSARTLEWRISNEQYF TGCAGTGCTAGAACACTCGAATGGCGTATATCCAATGAGCAGTACTTC
. TRBJ2-1 TRBD1 TRBV29-1 CSGRDSRQFF TGCAGCGGCCGGGACAGTCGGCAGTTCTTC
. TRBJ2-1 . TRBV11-2 CASSSFRSGDEQFF TGTGCCAGCAGCTCCTTTCGGTCTGGGGATGAGCAGTTCTTC
once TRBJ2-7 TRBD2 TRBV7-9 CASSSRLAGYAQYNEQYF TGTGCCAGCAGCTCCAGACTAGCGGGATACGCCCAATACAATGAGCAGTACTTC
. TRBJ2-4 . TRBV27 CASRISGLAKNIQYF TGTGCCAGCAGGATTAGCGGACTAGCCAAAAACATTCAGTACTTC
. TRBJ2-1 TRBD2 TRBV7-9 CASSSLTSGSGNEQFF TGTGCCAGCAGCTCCCTTACTAGCGGGAGTGGCAATGAGCAGTTCTTC
. TRBJ1-2 TRBD1 TRBV4-2 CASTPYPSLRDRGHYGYTF TGTGCCAGCACCCCCTACCCCTCGCTCCGGGACAGGGGTCACTATGGCTACACCTTC
. TRBJ2-3 . TRBV3-1 CASSYSLSRVSTDTQYF TGTGCCAGCAGCTATTCACTAAGCAGGGTATCCACAGATACGCAGTATTTT
few TRBJ2-1 TRBD2 TRBV24-1 CATELAGASNEQFF TGTGCCACCGAACTAGCGGGAGCCTCCAATGAGCAGTTCTTC
. TRBJ2-7 TRBD2 TRBV3-1 CASSQALAGGPKYNEQYF TGTGCCAGCAGCCAAGCACTAGCGGGGGGGCCAAAATACAATGAGCAGTACTTC
. TRBJ2-1 . TRBV5-1 CASSLQGEVDEQFF TGCGCCAGCAGCTTGCAGGGGGAGGTCGATGAGCAGTTCTTC
few TRBJ2-5 . TRBV27 CASNLSGDQETQYF TGTGCCAGCAACCTATCAGGGGACCAAGAGACCCAGTACTTC
. TRBJ2-5 TRBD1 TRBV24-1 CATSDEDRGRETQYF TGTGCCACCAGTGACGAGGACAGGGGAAGGGAGACCCAGTACTTC
. TRBJ1-6 . TRBV2 CASSEPYLNGALYGKGPPLHF TGTGCCAGCAGTGAACCTTATCTAAATGGAGCCCTTTACGGGAAGGGACCACCCCTCCACTTT
. TRBJ2-1 . TRBV7-2 CASSLWAGTSGEQFF TGTGCCAGCAGCTTATGGGCGGGAACGTCGGGTGAGCAGTTCTTC
few TRBJ2-7 . TRBV2 CASSGGREQYF TGTGCCAGCTCAGGCGGACGGGAGCAGTACTTC
few TRBJ2-2 TRBD2 TRBV7-9 CASSPTSGRYTGELFF TGTGCCAGCAGCCCGACTAGCGGGAGGTACACCGGGGAGCTGTTTTTT
. TRBJ2-2 . TRBV6-6 CAGGISAVDTGELFF TGTGCCGGAGGTATCAGCGCGGTCGACACCGGGGAGCTGTTTTTT
. TRBJ2-3 . TRBV20-1 CGRASAGTDTQYF TGCGGACGGGCTAGCGCGGGCACAGATACGCAGTATTTT
many TRBJ2-3 . TRBV18 CASSPPADTQYF TGTGCCAGCAGCCCCCCCGCAGATACGCAGTATTTT
. TRBJ1-2 . TRBV25-1 CASSGPTFYGYTF TGTGCCAGCAGTGGGCCTACCTTCTATGGCTACACCTTC
. TRBJ2-7 . TRBV29-1 CSVALGGGEQYF TGCAGCGTTGCCCTCGGGGGTGGCGAGCAGTACTTC
. TRBJ2-5 TRBD2 TRBV28 CATSGSGRYNEQYF TGTGCCACCTCGGGTAGCGGGAGGTATAATGAGCAGTACTTC
few TRBJ1-6 . TRBV21-1 CASPLGPGAVNSPLHF TGTGCCAGCCCCCTCGGGCCTGGGGCGGTTAATTCACCCCTCCACTTT
. TRBJ2-7 . TRBV6-2/TRBV6-3 CASTGSVAYEQYF TGTGCCAGCACGGGGAGCGTCGCCTACGAGCAGTACTTC
. TRBJ2-7 . TRBV9 CASSVVQGEQYF TGTGCCAGCAGCGTAGTGCAGGGCGAGCAGTACTTC
. TRBJ2-3 . TRBV2 CASSERGVVATDTQYF TGTGCCAGCAGTGAGAGGGGGGTTGTAGCGACAGATACGCAGTATTTT
many TRBJ2-4 TRBD2 TRBV27 CASSGWPGQGTSGKLLAKNIQYF TGTGCCAGCAGTGGTTGGCCAGGACAGGGAACTAGCGGGAAACTTCTAGCCAAAAACATTCAGTACTTC
. TRBJ1-2 . TRBV7-9 CAGRLKEANYGYTF TGTGCCGGCAGGTTAAAGGAGGCTAACTATGGCTACACCTTC
. TRBJ2-1 . TRBV11-2 CASSLFRSNEQFF TGTGCCAGCAGCTTGTTCCGGAGCAATGAGCAGTTCTTC
. TRBJ1-4 . TRBV7-9 CASTNPGERLFF TGTGCCAGCACCAATCCGGGGGAAAGACTGTTTTTT
. TRBJ1-1 . TRBV5-1 CASSLDWGRYTEAFF TGCGCCAGCAGCTTGGACTGGGGAAGGTACACTGAAGCTTTCTTT
few TRBJ1-5 TRBD1 TRBV2 CASSTGGIGNQPQHF TGTGCCAGCAGTACAGGGGGCATAGGCAATCAGCCCCAGCATTTT
few TRBJ2-1 . TRBV5-5 CASSLGTQPHNEQFF TGTGCCAGCAGCTTGGGTACCCAGCCCCACAATGAGCAGTTCTTC
. TRBJ2-7 . TRBV7-9 CASSLTPTSYEQYF TGTGCCAGCAGCTTAACTCCTACCAGCTACGAGCAGTACTTC
. TRBJ2-7 . TRBV5-1 CASSWDAPYEQYF TGCGCCAGCAGCTGGGACGCCCCCTACGAGCAGTACTTC
. TRBJ2-3 TRBD2 TRBV2 CASSEVAGGRYF TGTGCCAGCAGTGAAGTCGCGGGGGGGCGGTATTTT
few TRBJ2-3 TRBD1 TRBV5-1 CASSLGTGGNNTQYF TGCGCCAGCAGCTTGGGGACAGGGGGCAACAATACGCAGTATTTT
. TRBJ2-5 . TRBV12-3/TRBV12-4 CASSFINNEQYF TGTGCCAGCAGTTTCATTAACAATGAGCAGTACTTC
many TRBJ2-6 . TRBV11-1 CASSSMANVLTF TGTGCCAGCAGCTCCATGGCCAACGTCCTGACTTTC
many TRBJ2-7 . TRBV9 CASSVEPSYEQYF TGTGCCAGCAGCGTAGAGCCGTCCTACGAGCAGTACTTC
once TRBJ2-1 TRBD2 TRBV11-2 CASSLDLASGSLNEQFF TGTGCCAGCAGCTTAGATCTGGCTAGCGGGAGCCTCAATGAGCAGTTCTTC
. TRBJ2-7 . TRBV20-1 CSASLARYEQYF TGCAGTGCTTCCCTAGCTAGGTACGAGCAGTACTTC
. TRBJ2-1 TRBD2 TRBV12-3/TRBV12-4 CASSSSGGVINEQFF TGTGCCAGCAGTAGCAGCGGGGGGGTAATCAATGAGCAGTTCTTC
. TRBJ1-1 . TRBV7-6 CASSFLGTVYTEAFF TGTGCCAGCAGCTTTCTCGGGACTGTTTACACTGAAGCTTTCTTT